This T cell receptor beta chain derives from a study of read filtering for tumor transcriptome and immune sequencing. The sample holds many counts of this clonotype. V lost 6 bases and J 5 bases, leaving 17 bases between the germline ends. The CDR3 sequence is 14 residues long. CDR1 and CDR2 (germline): LNHDA, SQIVND (reference sequence). Molecular barcoded adaptors covering alpha/delta and beta/gamma chains were used on approximately 400 ng RNA. TCRdb called the reads again in MiXCR, with one record for every CDR3 protein. This sample has around 41,000 distinct CDR3 sequences, with about 12% found just once.

The genes are TRBV19 and TRBJ2-7, with D tentatively TRBD2 (6 bases). Material: a population of CD138-negative cells sorted from bone marrow. The TCR sequence derives from a donor aged 40 or older with multiple myeloma. The CDR3 region has the DNA TGTGCCAGTAGAGGATCGTGGAGGGGCCACGAGCAGTACTTC. It encodes CASRGSWRGHEQYF.